This TCR beta chain was documented in a study of human T cells and chemical hapten exposure. This clonotype was detected only a few times. Per germline, CDR1 SGHAT and CDR2 FQNNGV. Trimming left V 7 bases short and J 1 base short, with 14 bases between. There are 15 residues in the CDR3. Described time point: patch test 2, 6 weeks after DPC sensitization. Treatment denoted: therapeutic diphenylcyclopropenone sensitization with weekly scalp DPC. TCRdb reprocessed the RACE reads with MiXCR, giving one entry per CDR3 protein. The repertoire consists of 360,000 or so distinct CDR3 sequences, with about 6% occurring once and the leading ten covering around 5.8%.

Specimen: whole blood, collected in connection with sensitization to the hapten diphenylcyclopropenone (DPC). The TCR was taken from a woman under 30 with alopecia areata. Some clones in this sample may be carry-over from other donors' samples. V and J are TRBV11-2 and TRBJ2-1; D tentatively fits TRBD1 or TRBD2 (5 bases each). The CDR3 DNA reads as TGTGCCAGCACTCCCGCAGGGACGTCCTACAATGAGCAGTTCTTC. This translates into CASTPAGTSYNEQFF.